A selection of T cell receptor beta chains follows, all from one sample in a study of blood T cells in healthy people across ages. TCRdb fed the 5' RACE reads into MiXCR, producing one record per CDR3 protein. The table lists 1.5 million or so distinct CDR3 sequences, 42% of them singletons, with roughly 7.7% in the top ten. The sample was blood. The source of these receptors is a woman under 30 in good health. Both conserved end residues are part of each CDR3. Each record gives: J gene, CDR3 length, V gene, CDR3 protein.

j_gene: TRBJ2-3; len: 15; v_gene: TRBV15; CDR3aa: CATSRGLVEKDTQYF
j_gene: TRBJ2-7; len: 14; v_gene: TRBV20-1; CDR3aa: CSARGQGSPYEQYF
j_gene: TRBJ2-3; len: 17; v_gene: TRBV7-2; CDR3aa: CASSGPGLAASTDTQYF
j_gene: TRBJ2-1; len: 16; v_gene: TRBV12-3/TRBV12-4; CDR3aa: CASSTLGRWIYNEQFF
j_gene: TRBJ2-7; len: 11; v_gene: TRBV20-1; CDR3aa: CSARPAYEQYF
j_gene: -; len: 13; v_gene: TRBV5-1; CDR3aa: CASSQVGGPEQYF
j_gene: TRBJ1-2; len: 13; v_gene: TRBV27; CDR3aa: CASSPGTGGSYTF
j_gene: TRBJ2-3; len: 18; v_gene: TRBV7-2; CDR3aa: CASSLRLAGARGTDTQYF
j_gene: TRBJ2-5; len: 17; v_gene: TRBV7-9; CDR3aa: CASSLAIGQGLGETQYF
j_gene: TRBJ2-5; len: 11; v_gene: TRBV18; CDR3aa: CASSPGETRYF
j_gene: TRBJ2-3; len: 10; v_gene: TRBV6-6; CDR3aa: CACKGDTQYF
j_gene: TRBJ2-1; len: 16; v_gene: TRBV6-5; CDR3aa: CASSYGTSGNNNEQFF
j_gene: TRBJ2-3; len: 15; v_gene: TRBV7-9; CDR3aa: CASSDAVAGGDTQYF
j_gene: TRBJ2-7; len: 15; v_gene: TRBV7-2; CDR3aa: CASSRGTSRINEQYF
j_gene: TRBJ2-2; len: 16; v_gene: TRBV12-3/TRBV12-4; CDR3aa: CASPRGAPANTGELFF
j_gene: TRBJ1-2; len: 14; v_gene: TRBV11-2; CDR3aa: CASSSGTGGRGYTF
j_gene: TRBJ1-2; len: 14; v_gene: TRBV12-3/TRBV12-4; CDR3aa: CASSPRQGGDGYTF
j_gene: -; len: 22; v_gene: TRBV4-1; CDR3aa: CASSQDVVVGSLAQLAKNIQYF
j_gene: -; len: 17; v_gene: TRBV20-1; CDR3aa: CSARDKSSGSSYNEQYF
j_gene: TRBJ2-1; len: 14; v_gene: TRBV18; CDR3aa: CASSPQGTNNEQFF
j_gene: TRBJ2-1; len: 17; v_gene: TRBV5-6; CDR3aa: CASSLGGTSGFYNEQFF
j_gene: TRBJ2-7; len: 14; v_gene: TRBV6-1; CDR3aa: CASSSQQSSYEQYF
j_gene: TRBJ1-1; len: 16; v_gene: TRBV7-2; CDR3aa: CASSLAGTGGYTEAFF
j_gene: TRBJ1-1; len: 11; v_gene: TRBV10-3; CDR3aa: CAISDLGEAFF
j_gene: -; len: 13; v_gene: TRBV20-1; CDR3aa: CSAWTPGHYEQYF
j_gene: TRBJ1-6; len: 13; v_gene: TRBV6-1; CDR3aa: CASTGGQNSPLHF
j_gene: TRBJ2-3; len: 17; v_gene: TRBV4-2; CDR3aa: CASSQASGRAPTDTQYF
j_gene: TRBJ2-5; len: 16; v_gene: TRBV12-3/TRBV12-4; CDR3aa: CASSSLAGGQEETQYF
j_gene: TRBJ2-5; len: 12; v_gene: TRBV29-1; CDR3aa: CSVVRGQETQYF
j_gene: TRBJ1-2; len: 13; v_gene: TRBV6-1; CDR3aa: CASQIRQGDGYTF
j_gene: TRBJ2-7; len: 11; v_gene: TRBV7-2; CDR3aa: CASSADYVQYF
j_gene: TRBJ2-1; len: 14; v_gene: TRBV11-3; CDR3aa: CASSRSQTTNEQFF
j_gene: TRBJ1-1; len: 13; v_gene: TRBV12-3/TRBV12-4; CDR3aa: CASSPPADPEAFF
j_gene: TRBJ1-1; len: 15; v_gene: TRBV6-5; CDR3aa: CASSYASILNTEAFF
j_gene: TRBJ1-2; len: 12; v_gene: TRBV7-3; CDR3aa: CASSLNGHGYTF
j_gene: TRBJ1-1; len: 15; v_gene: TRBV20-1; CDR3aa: CSASSSGPKTTEAFF
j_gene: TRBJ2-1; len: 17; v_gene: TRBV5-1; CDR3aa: CASSLQLAGAGYNEQFF
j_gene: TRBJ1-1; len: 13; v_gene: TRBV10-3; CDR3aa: CAISDSVNTEAFF
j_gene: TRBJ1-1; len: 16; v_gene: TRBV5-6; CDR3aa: CASSLLGAGGDTEAFF
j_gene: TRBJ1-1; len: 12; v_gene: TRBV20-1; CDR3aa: CSADRLNTEAFF
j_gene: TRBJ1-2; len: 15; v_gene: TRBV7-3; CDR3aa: CASSYTGTGQEGYTF
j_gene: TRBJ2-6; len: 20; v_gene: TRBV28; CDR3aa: CASSSIVVGTGFSGATVLTF
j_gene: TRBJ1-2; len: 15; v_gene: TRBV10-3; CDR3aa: CAISDMKDGNDGYTF
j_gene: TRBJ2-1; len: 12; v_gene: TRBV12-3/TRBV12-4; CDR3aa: CASSLAGEEQFF
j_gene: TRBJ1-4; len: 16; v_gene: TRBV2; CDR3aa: CASSEGSGIGTTKLFF
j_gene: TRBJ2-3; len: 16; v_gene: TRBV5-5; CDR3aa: CASSLARGPYTDTQYF
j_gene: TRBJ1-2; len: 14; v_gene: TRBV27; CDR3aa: CASSYIRDSYGYTF
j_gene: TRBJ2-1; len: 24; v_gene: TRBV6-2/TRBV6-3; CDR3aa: CASSYSKGLAGGRNLASSYNEQFF
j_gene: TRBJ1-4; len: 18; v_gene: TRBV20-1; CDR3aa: CSLTGPGGLDATNEKLFF
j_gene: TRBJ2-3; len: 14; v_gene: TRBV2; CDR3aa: CASTQAGVLDTQYF
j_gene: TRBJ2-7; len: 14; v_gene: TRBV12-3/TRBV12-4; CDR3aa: CASSPSSGRYEQYF
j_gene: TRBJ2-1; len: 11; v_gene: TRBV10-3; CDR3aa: CAIRDLNEQFF
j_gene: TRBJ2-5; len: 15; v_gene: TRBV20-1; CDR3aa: CSASRDRRRQETQYF
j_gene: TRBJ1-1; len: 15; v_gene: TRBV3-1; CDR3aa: CASSLFAGWNTEAFF
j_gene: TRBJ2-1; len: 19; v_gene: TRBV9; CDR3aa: CASSSTRTSGGVVMNEQFF
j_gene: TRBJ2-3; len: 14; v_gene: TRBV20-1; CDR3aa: CSALPAVGGDTQYF
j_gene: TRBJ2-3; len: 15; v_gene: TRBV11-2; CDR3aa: CASSVLVASTDTQYF
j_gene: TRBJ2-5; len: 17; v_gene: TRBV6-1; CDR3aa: CASSEGQTPIFQETQYF